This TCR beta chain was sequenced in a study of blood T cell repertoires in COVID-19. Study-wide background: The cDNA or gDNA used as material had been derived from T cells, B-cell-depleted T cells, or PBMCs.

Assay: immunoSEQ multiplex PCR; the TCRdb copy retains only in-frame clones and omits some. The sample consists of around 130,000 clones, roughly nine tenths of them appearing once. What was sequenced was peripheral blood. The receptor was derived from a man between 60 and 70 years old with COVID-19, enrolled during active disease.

The CDR3 spells CASSLSTNSYEQYF. The CDR3 region has the DNA TGTGCCAGCAGCTTAAGTACTAACTCCTACGAGCAGTACTTC. V and J are TRBV7-9 and TRBJ2-7; D unclear. In germline, CDR1 is SEHNR, CDR2 FQNEAQ (reference sequence). The length of the CDR3 is 14 residues. V lost 2 bases and J lost 0, with 8 bases in between.